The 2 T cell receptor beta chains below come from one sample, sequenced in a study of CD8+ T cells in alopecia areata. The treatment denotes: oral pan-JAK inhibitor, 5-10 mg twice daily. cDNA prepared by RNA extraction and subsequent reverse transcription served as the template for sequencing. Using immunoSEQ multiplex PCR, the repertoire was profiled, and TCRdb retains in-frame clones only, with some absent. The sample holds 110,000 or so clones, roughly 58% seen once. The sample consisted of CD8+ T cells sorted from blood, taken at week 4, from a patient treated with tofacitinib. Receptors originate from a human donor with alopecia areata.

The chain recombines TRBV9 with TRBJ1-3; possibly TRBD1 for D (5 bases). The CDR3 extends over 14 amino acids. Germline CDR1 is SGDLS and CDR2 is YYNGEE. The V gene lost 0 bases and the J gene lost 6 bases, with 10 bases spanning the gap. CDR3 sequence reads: CASSVEGSTNTIYF. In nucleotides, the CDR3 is TGTGCCAGCAGCGTAGAGGGGAGTACAAACACCATATATTTT.

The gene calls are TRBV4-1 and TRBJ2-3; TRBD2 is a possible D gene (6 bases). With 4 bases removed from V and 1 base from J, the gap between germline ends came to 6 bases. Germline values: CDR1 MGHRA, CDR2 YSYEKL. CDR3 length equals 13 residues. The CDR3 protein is CASSRGGTDTQYF. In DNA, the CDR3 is TGCGCCAGCAGCCGGGGGGGCACAGATACGCAGTATTTT.